This TCR beta chain was profiled in a study of healthy donors' naive CD4 and CD8 T cells. Whole-study context: Donors, half of them female, were 20-25, 40-50 or 60-70 years old.

About this clonotype: Its antigen is not known.

Each TCR library used around 500 ng of total RNA and a linear amplification protocol. A single record per CDR3 protein comes from TCRdb applying MiXCR to the reads. The table has approximately 180,000 distinct CDR3 sequences, around 70% seen once. Study-wide results and limits: Bias from naive T cell homeostatic proliferation was not addressed.

This clonotype originated in a pool of human donors in good health; the sample pools cells from several healthy donors. Source material: naive CD4+ and CD8+ T cells sorted from blood, pooled from several donors.

CDR3: CASSQESSGRKYNEQFF. For the CDR3, the DNA is TGTGCCAGCAGCCAAGAGTCTAGCGGGAGAAAGTACAATGAGCAGTTCTTC. The chain employs TRBV14 and TRBJ2-1; TRBD2 matches at 10 bases. V gave up 0 bases and J gave up 4 bases; unmatched junction bases: 6. Germline CDR1 SGHDN, CDR2 FVKESK. The CDR3 sequence is 17 residues long.